This passage covers 21 T cell receptor beta chains from one sample sequenced in a study of blood T cell repertoires in COVID-19. Sequencing used immunoSEQ multiplex PCR; TCRdb keeps in-frame clones, though not all of them. The sample has approximately 290,000 clones, approximately 83% seen once. The specimen sequenced was PBMCs or T cells enriched from blood (not recorded which). The receptors come from a woman under 40 who had recovered from COVID-19.

This clone was observed a few times. The V and J genes are TRBV21-1 and TRBJ1-1. TRBV21-1 is assigned pseudogene status. This CDR3 comprises 15 residues. The CDR3 bases are TGTGCCAGCAGCGTCCCGGAGGGTGGGAACACTGAAGCTTTCTTT. This sequence encodes CASSVPEGGNTEAFF.

The chain couples TRBV11-2 to TRBJ2-2; maybe TRBD2 (5 bases). The germline V gene encodes CDR1 SGHAT and CDR2 FQNNGV. V was trimmed by 2 bases and J by 6 bases, leaving 7 bases between them. This CDR3 is 13 amino acids long. Written as DNA, the CDR3 is TGTGCCAGCAGCTTAAAGGGAGCCGGGGAGCTGTTTTTT. Amino acid sequence: CASSLKGAGELFF.

This sequence joins TRBV4-2 and TRBJ1-3, with D possibly being TRBD1 (5 bases). Trimming took 0 bases from V and 0 from J, leaving 6 bases between them. This CDR3 region has 15 residues. Germline V gene lookup returns CDR1 LGHNA and CDR2 YNFKEQ. For the CDR3, the DNA is TGTGCCAGCAGCCAAGACAGGGCCTCTGGAAACACCATATATTTT. Amino acids: CASSQDRASGNTIYF.

The chain carries TRBV29-1 and TRBJ1-4, with TRBD1 identical over 11 bases. V was clipped by 0 bases and J by 7 bases; unmatched bases: 4. The CDR3 totals 15 residues. The germline gives CDR1 SQVTM, CDR2 ANQGSEA. CDR3 in amino acids: CSVEDRDRGIEKLFF. The CDR3 nucleotides read TGCAGCGTTGAAGATCGGGACAGGGGGATTGAAAAACTGTTTTTT.

This clone was counted only a few times. The chain combines TRBV7-9 with TRBJ1-2; TRBD1 agrees at 8 bases. The germline gives CDR1 SEHNR, CDR2 FQNEAQ (reference sequence). CDR3 length equals 16 residues. J gave up 4 bases and V 5 bases, and 12 bases lay outside the gene matches. The CDR3 is CASSLDSRGRAYGYTF. CDR3 DNA: TGTGCCAGCAGCCTTGACAGCAGGGGGCGCGCCTATGGCTACACCTTC.

This clone was detected only once. The junction departs from germline at one end; a sequencing error may be responsible. V gene TRBV11-2 combines with J gene TRBJ2-7, with no clear D. In germline, CDR1 is SGHAT, CDR2 FQNNGV. This CDR3 spans 12 amino acids. CDR3 nucleotide sequence: TGTGCCAGCAGCTTAGAGATCGGTAGCTTAGCTTTC. Protein: CASSLEIGSLAF.

V and J are TRBV11-2 and TRBJ1-3; D is unclear. The CDR3 consists of 14 residues. Germline-derived CDR1 and CDR2 are SGHAT and FQNNGV. Between the trimmed V and J ends, which lost 0 bases and 9 bases, there was a span of 12 bases. The CDR3 region is CASSLDNSRGTIYF. CDR3 coding DNA: TGTGCCAGCAGCTTAGATAACAGCCGGGGCACCATATATTTT.

This chain joins TRBV7-8 and TRBJ2-1; 13 bases are a match to TRBD2. Germline V gene lookup returns CDR1 SGHVS and CDR2 FQNEAQ. V shed 4 bases, J shed 8 bases, and the junction held 8 bases outside the gene matches. The CDR3 spans 16 residues. This CDR3 reads CASSYGLAGAFHEQFF. CDR3 in DNA: TGTGCCAGCAGCTATGGACTAGCGGGAGCGTTCCATGAGCAGTTCTTC.

DNA of the CDR3: TGTGCCAGCATCCCCTTTCGATCAAACAGTGTGAACACTGAAGCTTTCTTT. Protein sequence: CASIPFRSNSVNTEAFF. The rearrangement links TRBV4-2 to TRBJ1-1, with D unresolved. The ends were cut back, 7 bases at V and 0 bases at J, with 21 bases in the middle. Germline CDR1 reads LGHNA; CDR2 reads YNFKEQ. The CDR3 spans 17 residues.

The chain employs TRBV27 and TRBJ2-7, with D perhaps matching TRBD1 (7 bases). Germline V gene lookup returns CDR1 MNHEY and CDR2 SMNVEV (reference sequence). The CDR3 is 13 amino acids. The V gene lost 3 bases and the J gene lost 7 bases, with 13 bases spanning the gap. The DNA of the CDR3 is TGTGCCAGCAGTTTTTACAGGGGAGGAGAGCAGTACTTC. Its translation is CASSFYRGGEQYF.

The rearrangement joins TRBV28 to TRBJ2-7, with D perhaps TRBD2 (6 bases). The CDR3 runs 16 residues. Trimming left V 7 bases short and J 1 base short, with 20 bases between. CDR1 and CDR2 from the germline V gene are MDHEN and SYDVKM. The CDR3 DNA follows: TGTGCCAGCACCCCAAGGGGACGGGGACTTTCCTACGAGCAGTACTTC. This translates into CASTPRGRGLSYEQYF.

J is TRBJ2-4 and V is TRBV10-2, with a tentative D call TRBD2 (5 bases). Germline-derived CDR1 and CDR2 are WSHSY and SAAADI. CDR3 length: 13 amino acids. Trimming took off 6 bases at V and 9 bases at J, with 15 bases between the two ends. This chain's CDR3 is CASRSTDYAIQYF. The CDR3 nucleotides read TGCGCCAGCAGGTCGACCGACTACGCCATTCAGTACTTC.

V gene TRBV2 combines with J gene TRBJ1-5; D gene uncertain. There are 13 residues in the CDR3. Germline lookup yields CDR1 SNHLY and CDR2 FYNNEI. V lost 7 bases and J lost 5, with 12 bases in between. The CDR3, as DNA: TGTGCCAGCATCGCCCAGGAACATCAGCCCCAGCATTTT. Encoded protein: CASIAQEHQPQHF.

The rearrangement uses TRBV7-9 and TRBJ1-1; 8 bases are a match to TRBD1. In germline, CDR1 is SEHNR, CDR2 FQNEAQ (reference sequence). This CDR3 region has 15 residues. Trimming took 5 bases from V and 1 from J; bases not matched to a gene: 6. The CDR3 here is CASSILTGANTEAFF. The CDR3 DNA reads as TGTGCCAGCAGCATCTTGACAGGGGCGAACACTGAAGCTTTCTTT.

V is TRBV28 and J is TRBJ2-1; the match to TRBD1 covers 7 bases. V lost 4 bases to trimming and J lost 15 bases; unmatched junction nucleotides: 9. Per the germline V gene, CDR1 is MDHEN and CDR2 is SYDVKM. The CDR3 has 12 residues. The CDR3 nucleotides are TGTGCCAGCAGTTCCGGGACCTACAGGGGGTTCTTC. It codes for CASSSGTYRGFF.

The V and J genes are TRBV7-9 and TRBJ1-3; possible D gene TRBD1, 5 bases. V dropped 2 bases and J dropped 8 bases, with 7 bases sitting between them. This CDR3 is built from 12 residues. From germline, CDR1 is SEHNR and CDR2 FQNEAQ (reference sequence). The DNA for the CDR3 is TGTGCCAGCAGCTTAAGGGGCGACACCATATATTTT. Translated, it gives CASSLRGDTIYF.

The sample holds a few counts of this clone. The chain recombines TRBV2 with TRBJ1-1; the match to TRBD1 covers 10 bases. This CDR3 contains 13 residues. After removal of 3 bases from V and 5 bases from J, the junction contained 0 bases not matched to a gene. From germline, CDR1 is SNHLY and CDR2 FYNNEI. The CDR3 is CASSEDRGTEAFF. Here the CDR3 DNA reads TGTGCCAGCAGTGAGGACAGGGGGACTGAAGCTTTCTTT.

The chain uses TRBV15 and TRBJ1-2, with TRBD1 matching over 8 bases. CDR3 size: 14 residues. V dropped 7 bases and J dropped 7; count of bases not matched to a gene: 11. Germline CDR1 is LNHNV and CDR2 is YYDKDF (reference sequence). CDR3 sequence reads: CATIPDRVSFGYTF. For the CDR3, the DNA is TGTGCCACCATACCGGACAGGGTTTCGTTTGGCTACACCTTC.

The chain uses TRBV14 and TRBJ2-4, with 9 bases fitting TRBD2. The CDR3 loop spans 15 amino acids. Germline CDR1 is SGHDN and CDR2 is FVKESK. Losses at the gene ends were 0 bases for V and 6 bases for J; bases not matched to a gene: 3. The CDR3, as DNA: TGTGCCAGCAGCCAAGAAGCGGGGGGCCGAAACATTCAGTACTTC. Its protein product is CASSQEAGGRNIQYF.

The rearrangement uses TRBV28 and TRBJ1-1; D is perhaps TRBD1 (6 bases). Between the trimmed V and J ends, which lost 6 bases and 6 bases, there was a span of 20 bases. Germline CDR1 and CDR2: MDHEN and SYDVKM. CDR3 length equals 15 residues. The CDR3 loop reads CASSLAGGPRAEAFF. CDR3 sequence (DNA): TGTGCCAGCAGCCTTGCTGGGGGCCCAAGGGCTGAAGCTTTCTTT. The variable domain in full, completed from reference TRBV28 and TRBJ1-1, reads DVKVTQSSRYLVKRTGEKVFLECVQDMDHENMFWYRQDPGLGLRLIYFSYDVKMKEKGDIPEGYSVSREKKERFSLILESASTNQTSMYLCASSLAGGPRAEAFFGQGTRLTVV.

The V and J genes are TRBV11-2 and TRBJ1-2, with TRBD1 matching over 9 bases. The ends lost 4 bases at V and 4 bases at J; junction bases unmatched: 7. Germline V CDR1 and CDR2: SGHAT, FQNNGV. The CDR3 covers 15 residues. The CDR3 sequence: CASSSGTGPFYGYTF. The CDR3 DNA follows: TGTGCCAGCAGCTCTGGGACAGGGCCTTTCTATGGCTACACCTTC.